The sequence of this TCR beta chain was determined in a study of blood T cell repertoires in COVID-19. On the study more broadly: Samples representing acute and convalescent COVID-19 were sourced from the United States, Italy and Spain. Sample material is recorded as cDNA or gDNA derived from T cells, B-cell-depleted T cells, or PBMCs.

As handled by the study authors: Reference gene primer amplification yielded estimated nucleated cell counts. Profiled with immunoSEQ multiplex PCR; TCRdb holds only in-frame clones, not every one. The D gene and trimming were derived from the DNA, and the V and J assignments and clone size from that table. Here the sample spans 400,000 to 550,000 clones, 75% to 90% being singletons. From germline, CDR1 is LNHDA and CDR2 SQIVND (reference sequence). V lost 5 bases and J 2 bases, leaving 13 bases between the germline ends. CDR3 length: 15 amino acids. This chain links TRBV19 with TRBJ2-1; D gene uncertain. The TCR comes from a woman aged 25 to 39 with acute or convalescent COVID-19. Sequenced input: peripheral blood. The CDR3 nucleotides are TGTGCCAGTAGTGTCGGTCCCGCCACCTACAATGAGCAGTTCTTC. Protein sequence: CASSVGPATYNEQFF.